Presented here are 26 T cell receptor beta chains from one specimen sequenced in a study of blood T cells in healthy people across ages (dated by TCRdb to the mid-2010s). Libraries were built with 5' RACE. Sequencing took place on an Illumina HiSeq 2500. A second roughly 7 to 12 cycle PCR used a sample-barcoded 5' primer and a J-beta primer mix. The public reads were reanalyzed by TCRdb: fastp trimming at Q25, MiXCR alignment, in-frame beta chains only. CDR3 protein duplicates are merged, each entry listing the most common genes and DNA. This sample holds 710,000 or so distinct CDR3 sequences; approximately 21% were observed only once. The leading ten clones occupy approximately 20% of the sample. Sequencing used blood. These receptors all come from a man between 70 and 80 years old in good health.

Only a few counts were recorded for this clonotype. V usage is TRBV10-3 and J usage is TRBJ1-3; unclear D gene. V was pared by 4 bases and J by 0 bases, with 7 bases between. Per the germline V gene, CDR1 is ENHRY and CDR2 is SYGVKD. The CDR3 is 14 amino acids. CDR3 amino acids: CAISGLPSGNTIYF. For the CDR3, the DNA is TGTGCCATCAGTGGACTGCCCTCTGGAAACACCATATATTTT.

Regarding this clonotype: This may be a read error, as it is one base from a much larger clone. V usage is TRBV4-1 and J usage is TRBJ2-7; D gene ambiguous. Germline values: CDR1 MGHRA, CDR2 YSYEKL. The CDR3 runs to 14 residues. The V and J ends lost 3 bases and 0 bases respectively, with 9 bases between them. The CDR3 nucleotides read TGCGCCAGCAGCCAGGCCAGGAGCTCCTACGAGCAGTACTTC. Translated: CASSQARSSYEQYF.

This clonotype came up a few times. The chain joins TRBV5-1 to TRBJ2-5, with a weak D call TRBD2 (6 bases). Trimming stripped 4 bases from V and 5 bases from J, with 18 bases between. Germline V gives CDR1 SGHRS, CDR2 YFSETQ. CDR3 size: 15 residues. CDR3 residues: CASSPPGLYPETQYF. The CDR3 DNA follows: TGCGCCAGCAGCCCCCCGGGACTGTACCCTGAGACCCAGTACTTC.

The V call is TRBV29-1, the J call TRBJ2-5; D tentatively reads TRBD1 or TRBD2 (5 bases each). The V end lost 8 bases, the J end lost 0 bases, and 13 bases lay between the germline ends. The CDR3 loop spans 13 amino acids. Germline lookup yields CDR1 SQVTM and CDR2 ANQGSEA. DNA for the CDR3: TGCAGCTCCCTGGGACGTTACCAAGAGACCCAGTACTTC. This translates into CSSLGRYQETQYF.

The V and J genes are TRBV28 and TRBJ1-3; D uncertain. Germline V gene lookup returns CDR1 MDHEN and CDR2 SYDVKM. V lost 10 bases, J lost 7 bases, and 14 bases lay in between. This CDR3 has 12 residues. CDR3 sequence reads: CATAKGRNTIYF. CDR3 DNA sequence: TGTGCCACCGCCAAGGGAAGGAACACCATATATTTT.

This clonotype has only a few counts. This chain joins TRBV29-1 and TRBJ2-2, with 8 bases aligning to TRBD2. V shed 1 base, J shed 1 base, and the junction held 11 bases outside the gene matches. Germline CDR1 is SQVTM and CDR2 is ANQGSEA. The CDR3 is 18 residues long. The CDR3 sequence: CSVEGPRSLAGNTGELFF. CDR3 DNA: TGCAGCGTTGAAGGGCCCCGTTCTCTAGCGGGGAACACCGGGGAGCTGTTTTTT.

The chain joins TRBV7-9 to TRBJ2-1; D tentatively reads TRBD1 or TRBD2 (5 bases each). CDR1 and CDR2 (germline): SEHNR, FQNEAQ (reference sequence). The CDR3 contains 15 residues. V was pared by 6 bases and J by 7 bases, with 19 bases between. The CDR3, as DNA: TGTGCCAGCAGGAAACCTGGGGGAGTGGGGAATGAGCAGTTCTTC. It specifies CASRKPGGVGNEQFF.

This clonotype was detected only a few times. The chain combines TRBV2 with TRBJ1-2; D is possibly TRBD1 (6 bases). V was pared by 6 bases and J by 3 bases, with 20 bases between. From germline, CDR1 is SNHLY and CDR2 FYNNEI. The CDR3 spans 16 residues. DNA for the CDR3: TGTGCCAGCAGACCAAATAAACAGGGATTCCACTATGGCTACACCTTC. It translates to CASRPNKQGFHYGYTF.

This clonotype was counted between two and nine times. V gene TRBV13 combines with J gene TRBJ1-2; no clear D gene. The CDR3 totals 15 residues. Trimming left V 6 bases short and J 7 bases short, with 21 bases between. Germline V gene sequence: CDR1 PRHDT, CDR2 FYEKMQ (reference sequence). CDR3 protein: CASSWGASIKSGYTF. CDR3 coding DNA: TGTGCCAGCAGTTGGGGTGCCTCTATAAAAAGTGGCTACACCTTC.

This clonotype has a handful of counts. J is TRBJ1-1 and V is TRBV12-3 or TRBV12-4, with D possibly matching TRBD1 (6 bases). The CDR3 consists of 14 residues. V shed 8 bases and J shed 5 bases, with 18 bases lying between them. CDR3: CASGITTGRTEAFF. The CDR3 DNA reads TGTGCCAGCGGAATCACCACAGGGAGGACTGAAGCTTTCTTT.

CDR3: CASSPLVGAYNEQFF. The CDR3 DNA is TGTGCCAGCAGCCCTCTTGTCGGGGCCTACAATGAGCAGTTCTTC. The chain couples TRBV7-8 to TRBJ2-1; D may be TRBD2 (5 bases). The CDR3 is 15 amino acids. CDR1 SGHVS and CDR2 FQNEAQ come from the germline V gene. The V end was cut by 5 bases, the J end by 2 bases, with 13 bases between.

The CDR3: CASSPSILGEQYF. As DNA, the CDR3 is TGTGCCAGCAGCCCCTCTATACTTGGGGAGCAGTACTTC. The chain links TRBV5-6 to TRBJ2-5; tentative D call: TRBD2 (5 bases). V was shortened by 4 bases and J by 11 bases, with 18 bases between the two germline ends. CDR3 length: 13 amino acids. The V gene's germline CDR1 is SGHDT and CDR2 YYEEEE.

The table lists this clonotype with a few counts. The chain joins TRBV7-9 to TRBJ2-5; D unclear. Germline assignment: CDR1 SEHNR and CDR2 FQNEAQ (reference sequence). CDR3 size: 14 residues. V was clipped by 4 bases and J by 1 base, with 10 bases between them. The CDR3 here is CASSSDLIQETQYF. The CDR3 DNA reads TGTGCCAGCAGCTCGGACCTGATCCAAGAGACCCAGTACTTC.

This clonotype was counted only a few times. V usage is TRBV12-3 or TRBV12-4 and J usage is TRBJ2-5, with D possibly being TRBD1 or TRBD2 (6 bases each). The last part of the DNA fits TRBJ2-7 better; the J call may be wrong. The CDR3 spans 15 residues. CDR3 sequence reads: CASSSNAGHTYEQYF. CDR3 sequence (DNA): TGTGCCAGCAGTTCAAACGCGGGACATACCTACGAGCAGTACTTC.

This CDR3 is CASSPANLPHLLDTQYF. CDR3 bases: TGTGCCAGCAGTCCGGCTAACTTGCCACACCTGTTGGATACGCAGTATTTT. The chain couples TRBV6-2 or TRBV6-3 to TRBJ2-3; the D is unclear. Germline V lookup: CDR1 MNHEY, CDR2 SVGEGT. The CDR3 runs 17 residues. V dropped 5 bases and J dropped 6 bases, with 24 bases sitting between them.

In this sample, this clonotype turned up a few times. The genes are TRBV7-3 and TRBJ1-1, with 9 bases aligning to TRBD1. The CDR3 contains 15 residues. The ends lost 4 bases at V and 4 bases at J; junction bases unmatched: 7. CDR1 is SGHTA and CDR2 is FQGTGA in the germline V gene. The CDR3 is CASSSTGGAGTEAFF. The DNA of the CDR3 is TGTGCCAGCAGCTCTACAGGGGGCGCGGGCACTGAAGCTTTCTTT.

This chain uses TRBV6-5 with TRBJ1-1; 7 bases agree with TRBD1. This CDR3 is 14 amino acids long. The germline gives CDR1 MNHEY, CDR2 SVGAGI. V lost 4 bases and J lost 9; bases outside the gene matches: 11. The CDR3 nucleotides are TGTGCCAGCAGTTTGACAGGGTCGCGAATACAAGCTTTCTTT. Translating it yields CASSLTGSRIQAFF.

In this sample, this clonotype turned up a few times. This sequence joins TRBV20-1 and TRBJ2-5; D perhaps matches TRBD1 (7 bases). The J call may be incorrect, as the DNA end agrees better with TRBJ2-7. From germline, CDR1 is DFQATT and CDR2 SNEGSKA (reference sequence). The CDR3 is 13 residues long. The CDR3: CSAGGGVVYEQYF. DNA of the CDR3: TGCAGTGCAGGGGGCGGGGTTGTCTACGAGCAGTACTTC.

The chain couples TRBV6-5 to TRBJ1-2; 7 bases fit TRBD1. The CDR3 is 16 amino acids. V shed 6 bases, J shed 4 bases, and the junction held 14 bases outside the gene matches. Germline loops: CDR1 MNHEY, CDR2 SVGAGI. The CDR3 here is CASSRDREGGFYGYTF. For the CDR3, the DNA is TGTGCCAGCAGCAGAGACAGGGAAGGAGGGTTCTATGGCTACACCTTC.

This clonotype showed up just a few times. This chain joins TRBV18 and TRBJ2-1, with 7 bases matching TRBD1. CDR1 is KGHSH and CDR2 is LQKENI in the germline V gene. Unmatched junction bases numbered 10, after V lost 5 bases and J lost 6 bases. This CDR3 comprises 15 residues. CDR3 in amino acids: CASSAGQVISNEQFF. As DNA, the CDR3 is TGTGCCAGCTCAGCTGGACAGGTAATAAGCAATGAGCAGTTCTTC.

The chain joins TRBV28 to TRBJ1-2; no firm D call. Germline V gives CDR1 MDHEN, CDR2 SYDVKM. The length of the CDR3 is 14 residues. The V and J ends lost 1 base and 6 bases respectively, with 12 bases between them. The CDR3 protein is CASSLLGILNGYTF. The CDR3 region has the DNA TGTGCCAGCAGTTTATTGGGCATCTTAAATGGCTACACCTTC.

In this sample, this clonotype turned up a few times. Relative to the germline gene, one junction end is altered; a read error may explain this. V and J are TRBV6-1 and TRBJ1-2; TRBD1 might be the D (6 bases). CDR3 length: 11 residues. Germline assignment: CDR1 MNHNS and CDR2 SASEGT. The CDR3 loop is CASSEDRDTHF. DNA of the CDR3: TGTGCCAGCAGTGAAGACAGGGACACCCACTTC.

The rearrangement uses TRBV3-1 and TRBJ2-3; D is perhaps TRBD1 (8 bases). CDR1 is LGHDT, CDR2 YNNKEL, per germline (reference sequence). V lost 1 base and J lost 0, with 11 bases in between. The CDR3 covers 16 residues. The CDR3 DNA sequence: TGTGCCAGCAGCCAAGCACAGGGGGGGAGCACAGATACGCAGTATTTT. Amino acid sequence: CASSQAQGGSTDTQYF.

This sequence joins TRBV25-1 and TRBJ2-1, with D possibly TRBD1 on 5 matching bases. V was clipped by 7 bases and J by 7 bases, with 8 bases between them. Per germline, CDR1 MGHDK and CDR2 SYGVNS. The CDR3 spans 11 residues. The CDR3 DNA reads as TGTGCCAGCAATCAGGGTAATGAGCAGTTCTTC. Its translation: CASNQGNEQFF.

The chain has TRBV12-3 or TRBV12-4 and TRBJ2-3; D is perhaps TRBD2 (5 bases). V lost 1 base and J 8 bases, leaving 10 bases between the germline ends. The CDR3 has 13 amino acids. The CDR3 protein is CASSLDAAGTQYF. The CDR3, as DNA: TGTGCCAGCAGTTTAGACGCGGCGGGTACGCAGTATTTT.

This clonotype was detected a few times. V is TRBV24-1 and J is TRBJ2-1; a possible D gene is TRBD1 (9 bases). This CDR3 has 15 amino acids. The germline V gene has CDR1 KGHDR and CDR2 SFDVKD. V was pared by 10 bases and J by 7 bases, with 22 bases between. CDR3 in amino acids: CATNPGGTGSNEQFF. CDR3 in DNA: TGTGCCACTAATCCGGGGGGGACAGGGAGTAATGAGCAGTTCTTC.